Below are 23 T cell receptor beta chains sequenced from a single sample in a study of identifying expanded T cells in peripheral blood. Sequencing was performed with immunoSEQ multiplex PCR; in TCRdb, only in-frame clones are kept and a portion is missing. The sample has about 97,000 clones; approximately 88% are singletons. The sequencing input was blood. These receptor sequences come from a person between 18 and 75 years old in good health.

The V gene is TRBV7-9, the J gene TRBJ1-1; D is ambiguous. Per germline, CDR1 SEHNR and CDR2 FQNEAQ (reference sequence). The CDR3 spans 11 residues. Trimming removed 3 bases from V and 11 bases from J, with 10 bases in between. CDR3 in DNA: TGTGCCAGCAGCTTTGAGGCAGGCGCTTTCTTT. Its protein is CASSFEAGAFF.

The rearrangement uses TRBV6-6 and TRBJ1-5, with 8 bases aligning to TRBD1. Germline V gene data show CDR1 as MNHNY and CDR2 as SVGAGI (reference sequence). The CDR3 contains 13 residues. Trimming removed 7 bases from V and 6 bases from J; junction bases left unmatched: 5. CDR3 coding DNA: TGTGCCAGCAAATCAACAGGGGGTCAGCCCCAGCATTTT. Its translation: CASKSTGGQPQHF.

The genes are TRBV2 and TRBJ2-1, with 9 bases lining up with TRBD2. Germline V gene data show CDR1 as SNHLY and CDR2 as FYNNEI. The CDR3 extends over 15 amino acids. The V and J ends lost 7 bases and 2 bases, in that order; junction bases with no gene match: 6. The CDR3 is CASKGASGTYNEQFF. CDR3 in DNA: TGTGCCAGCAAGGGGGCTAGCGGGACCTACAATGAGCAGTTCTTC.

V usage is TRBV6-6 and J usage is TRBJ2-7; perhaps TRBD2 as D (6 bases). The ends were cut back, 2 bases at V and 0 bases at J, with 8 bases in the middle. The CDR3 sequence is 14 residues long. Germline lookup yields CDR1 MNHNY and CDR2 SVGAGI (reference sequence). CDR3 loop: CASSYGGNSYEQYF. DNA of the CDR3: TGTGCCAGCAGTTACGGCGGGAACTCCTACGAGCAGTACTTC.

The chain joins TRBV18 to TRBJ1-4, with 8 positions matching TRBD1. Germline CDR1 KGHSH, CDR2 LQKENI. CDR3 length: 16 amino acids. Germline trimming cut 0 bases from V and 6 bases from J; bases unmatched to any gene: 6. CDR3 sequence (DNA): TGTGCCAGCTCACCACCGATTCAGGGGGCGTATGAAAAACTGTTTTTT. Protein sequence: CASSPPIQGAYEKLFF.

CDR3 residues: CASSAYNRDLSNQPQHF. The DNA for the CDR3 is TGTGCCAGCAGCGCATACAACCGGGACCTTAGCAATCAGCCCCAGCATTTT. The genes are TRBV5-6 and TRBJ1-5; maybe TRBD1 (5 bases). Trimming pared 4 bases from V and 0 bases from J, leaving 17 bases between. The CDR3 covers 17 residues. Germline CDR1 SGHDT, CDR2 YYEEEE.

This sequence joins TRBV19 and TRBJ1-5; TRBD1 might be the D (6 bases). The CDR3 covers 17 residues. V was cut by 1 base and J by 0 bases, with 13 bases left in between. Germline-derived CDR1 and CDR2 are LNHDA and SQIVND (reference sequence). The CDR3 spells CASSIARQVISNQPQHF. DNA of the CDR3: TGTGCCAGTAGTATAGCCCGACAGGTTATTAGCAATCAGCCCCAGCATTTT.

V is TRBV18 and J is TRBJ2-2; D gene uncertain. Germline-derived CDR1 and CDR2 are KGHSH and LQKENI. This CDR3 region has 15 residues. V was clipped by 8 bases and J by 1 base, with 14 bases between them. The CDR3 here is CASPNPIRNTGELFF. CDR3 nucleotide sequence: TGTGCCAGCCCAAACCCAATAAGGAACACCGGGGAGCTGTTTTTT.

The gene calls are TRBV7-3 and TRBJ2-3, with 11 bases matching TRBD2. The CDR3 is made up of 16 amino acids. V was clipped by 3 bases and J by 6 bases; unmatched bases: 8. CDR1 and CDR2 (germline): SGHTA, FQGTGA. This chain's CDR3 is CASSLGLAEARDTQYF. The DNA of the CDR3 is TGTGCCAGCAGCTTGGGACTAGCGGAGGCAAGGGATACGCAGTATTTT.

The CDR3 spells CASRRGQYGNTEAFF. CDR3 sequence (DNA): TGTGCCAGCAGGAGGGGACAGTATGGGAACACTGAAGCTTTCTTT. The rearrangement uses TRBV2 and TRBJ1-1; 7 positions match TRBD1. Germline CDR1 and CDR2: SNHLY and FYNNEI. Trimming removed 6 bases from V and 1 base from J; junction bases left unmatched: 8. CDR3 length: 15 residues.

This clone was picked up one time. The chain has TRBV6-5 and TRBJ2-7; D is unclear. CDR1 and CDR2 from the germline V gene are MNHEY and SVGAGI. V was cut by 5 bases and J by 3 bases, with 11 bases left in between. This CDR3 is 13 amino acids long. CDR3: CASSPPPLYEQYF. The CDR3 DNA follows: TGTGCCAGCAGTCCTCCTCCACTCTACGAGCAGTACTTC.

The chain uses TRBV7-9 and TRBJ2-1, with 9 bases that match TRBD2. The V segment lost 4 bases and the J segment 5 bases; nucleotides outside the gene matches: 6. Germline values: CDR1 SEHNR, CDR2 FQNEAQ (reference sequence). CDR3 length: 15 amino acids. The CDR3 bases are TGTGCCAGCAGCTCCGGACTAGCGCACAACAATGAGCAGTTCTTC. Amino acids: CASSSGLAHNNEQFF.

V is TRBV28 and J is TRBJ1-2; 11 bases fit TRBD1. From germline, CDR1 is MDHEN and CDR2 SYDVKM. The CDR3 is 15 residues long. The V gene end was trimmed by 7 bases and the J gene end by 4 bases; junction bases not matched to a gene: 8. This CDR3 is CASNPRTGGLYGYTF. The CDR3 nucleotides read TGTGCCAGCAACCCCCGGACAGGGGGCCTCTATGGCTACACCTTC.

This clone has only a few counts. The chain has TRBV6-6 and TRBJ1-1; the D gene is possibly TRBD1 (6 bases). Germline V lookup: CDR1 MNHNY, CDR2 SVGAGI (reference sequence). V was cut by 1 base and J by 1 base, with 13 bases left in between. The CDR3 runs 16 residues. CDR3 sequence reads: CASSYFIGGSNTEAFF. The CDR3 DNA reads TGTGCCAGCAGTTACTTTATTGGGGGCTCGAACACTGAAGCTTTCTTT.

The chain employs TRBV5-1 and TRBJ2-1; no reliable D call. The V gene's germline CDR1 is SGHRS and CDR2 YFSETQ. This CDR3 spans 14 amino acids. The V end was cut by 0 bases, the J end by 4 bases, with 8 bases between. CDR3 region: CASSLVRGYNEQFF. The DNA of the CDR3 is TGCGCCAGCAGCTTGGTAAGAGGATACAATGAGCAGTTCTTC.

The chain recombines TRBV28 with TRBJ2-1; D possibly corresponds to TRBD2 (5 bases). The V end was cut by 2 bases, the J end by 3 bases, with 8 bases between. The CDR3 totals 14 residues. The germline V gene has CDR1 MDHEN and CDR2 SYDVKM. CDR3 nucleotides: TGTGCCAGCAGTTTACGAGGGAGCTACAATGAGCAGTTCTTC. Translating it yields CASSLRGSYNEQFF.

The CDR3 region has the DNA TGTGCCAGCAGCTTCAGCAGCTCTAGCACAGATACGCAGTATTTT. Amino acids: CASSFSSSSTDTQYF. The chain combines TRBV7-7 with TRBJ2-3; D ambiguous. This CDR3 has 15 amino acids. In germline, CDR1 is SSHAT, CDR2 FNYEAQ (reference sequence). Trimming took off 3 bases at V and 0 bases at J, with 10 bases between the two ends.

The V and J genes are TRBV6-1 and TRBJ1-1; possible D gene TRBD1, 5 bases. The CDR3 runs to 13 residues. Germline values: CDR1 MNHNS, CDR2 SASEGT. The germline V and J ends were trimmed by 10 bases and 4 bases, with 16 bases remaining between them. The CDR3 reads CATSWSGITEAFF. CDR3 bases: TGTGCCACCTCATGGTCAGGGATCACTGAAGCTTTCTTT.

This clone was detected once. The CDR3 DNA reads as TGTGCCATCAGTGTGGACAGAGCCGGCGGCTACACCTTC. As protein: CAISVDRAGGYTF. This chain uses TRBV10-3 with TRBJ1-2, with D tentatively TRBD1 (6 bases). V was clipped by 4 bases and J by 8 bases, with 14 bases between them. The V gene's germline CDR1 is ENHRY and CDR2 SYGVKD. The CDR3 is 13 amino acids.

The chain uses TRBV27 and TRBJ1-1; TRBD1 agrees at 7 bases. Germline V gene data show CDR1 as MNHEY and CDR2 as SMNVEV (reference sequence). J gave up 1 base and V 2 bases, and 7 bases lay outside the gene matches. The length of the CDR3 is 16 residues. The CDR3 nucleotides read TGTGCCAGCAGTTTACGACAGGGCGGATCGAACACTGAAGCTTTCTTT. Translation gives CASSLRQGGSNTEAFF.

This clone appeared a few times. This rearrangement joins TRBV5-4 to TRBJ1-6; D unclear. V lost 0 bases, J lost 5 bases, and 6 bases lay in between. Per germline, CDR1 SGHNT and CDR2 YYREEE (reference sequence). The CDR3 is 14 residues long. CDR3: CASSLVQNNSPLHF. DNA of the CDR3: TGTGCCAGCAGCTTGGTGCAGAATAATTCACCCCTCCACTTT.

V usage is TRBV15 and J usage is TRBJ1-2; 9 bases are a match to TRBD1. In germline, CDR1 is LNHNV, CDR2 YYDKDF (reference sequence). The CDR3 runs to 16 residues. Germline trimming cut 3 bases from V and 0 bases from J; bases unmatched to any gene: 5. The CDR3 protein is CATSSRTGGANYGYTF. The DNA for the CDR3 is TGTGCCACCAGCAGTCGTACAGGGGGCGCTAACTATGGCTACACCTTC.

The chain employs TRBV9 and TRBJ2-4, with D uncertain. The CDR3 loop spans 13 amino acids. The germline V gene encodes CDR1 SGDLS and CDR2 YYNGEE. Trimming took 0 bases from V and 2 from J, leaving 3 bases between them. This chain's CDR3 is CASSVDSKNIQYF. The CDR3 region has the DNA TGTGCCAGCAGCGTAGATTCCAAAAACATTCAGTACTTC.